This T cell receptor beta chain was captured by sequencing in a study of T cell changes during pregnancy in multiple sclerosis (dated by TCRdb to 2018 to 2020). With regard to the full study: The study examined how the T cell repertoire changed over the course of pregnancy in women with multiple sclerosis.

Notes on this clone: No antigen is known for it. No base qualities exist here, and no much larger clone lies one base off it.

Including cysteine and phenylalanine, the CDR3 has 12 amino acids. The kept DNA is CDR3 alone, 36 bases in frame from the first base. Library preparation used the immunoSEQ multiplex PCR assay. TCRdb obtained this table from immuneACCESS and retained in-frame rearrangements with V and J assigned. These tables miss some clones; where compared with another copy, unresolved V genes account for less than half of the shortfall, and the remainder is unexplained. Counted in this sample were some 17,000 clones; around 82% of them appeared once. The ten largest clones capture 15% to 20% of the sample. The clonotype originates from a female donor in good health, enrolled as a control in a pregnancy study. The sequencing here drew on CD8+ T cells from peripheral blood mononuclear cells, taken in the third trimester of pregnancy. The sequence joins TRBV21-1 to TRBJ2-7; the table's D gene call, TRBD1, was not cross checked with the DNA. TRBV21-1 is assigned pseudogene status. For the CDR3, the sequence is CASTPRVYEQYF. The DNA sequence follows: TGTGCCAGCACCCCCAGGGTTTACGAGCAGTACTTC.